This TCR beta chain was profiled in a study of blood T cell repertoires in COVID-19. About the research overall: The United States, Italy and Spain provided the acute and convalescent COVID-19 samples. PBMCs, B-cell-depleted T cells, or T cells provided the cDNA or gDNA that made up the material.

The length of the CDR3 is 16 residues. Germline V gene sequence: CDR1 SGDLS, CDR2 YYNGEE. Trimming at V came to 6 bases and at J to 4 bases, leaving 13 bases not matched to a gene. Original data processing: Using reference gene primer amplification, nucleated cell counts were estimated. The method was immunoSEQ multiplex PCR; TCRdb's version includes in-frame clones alone and lacks a portion of them. V and J calls and clone size are given by that table; D and trimming were obtained from the DNA. In the table there are roughly 150,000 clones, 85% of which are singletons. Sequencing was carried out using peripheral blood. The chain joins TRBV9 to TRBJ2-5, with 9 bases lining up with TRBD1. This TCR derives from a woman of 80 years or more with COVID-19, enrolled during active disease. DNA of the CDR3: TGTGCCAGCAACCCCGCCCCCACAGGGGGCACAGAGACCCAGTACTTC. This sequence encodes CASNPAPTGGTETQYF.